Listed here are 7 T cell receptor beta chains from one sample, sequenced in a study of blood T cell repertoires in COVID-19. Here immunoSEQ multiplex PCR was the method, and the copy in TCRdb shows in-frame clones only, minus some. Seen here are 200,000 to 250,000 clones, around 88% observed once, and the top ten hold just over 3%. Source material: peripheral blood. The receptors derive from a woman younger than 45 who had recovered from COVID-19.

DNA of the CDR3: TGTGCCAGCAGCTTGAGGGCTAGCCAAGCAGATACGCAGTATTTT. As protein: CASSLRASQADTQYF. The chain recombines TRBV5-5 with TRBJ2-3; perhaps TRBD2 as D (5 bases). The CDR3 is made up of 15 amino acids. V was pared by 1 base and J by 4 bases, with 13 bases between. CDR1 is SGHKS and CDR2 is YYEKEE in the germline V gene (reference sequence).

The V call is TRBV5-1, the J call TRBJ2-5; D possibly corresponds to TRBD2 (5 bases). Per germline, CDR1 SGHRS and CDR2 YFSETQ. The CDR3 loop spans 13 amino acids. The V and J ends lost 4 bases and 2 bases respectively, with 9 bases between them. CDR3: CASSGTRQETQYF. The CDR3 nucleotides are TGCGCCAGCAGCGGTACTAGGCAAGAGACCCAGTACTTC.

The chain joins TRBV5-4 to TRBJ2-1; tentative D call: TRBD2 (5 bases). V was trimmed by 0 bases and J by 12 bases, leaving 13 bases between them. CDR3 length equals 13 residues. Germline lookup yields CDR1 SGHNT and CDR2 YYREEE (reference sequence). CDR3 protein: CASSLVSMSGQFF. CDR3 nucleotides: TGTGCCAGCAGCTTGGTCTCGATGAGCGGGCAGTTCTTC.

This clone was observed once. Written as DNA, the CDR3 is TGTGCCAGCAGCACCGGACAGGGAAACACTGAAGCTTTCTTT. This encodes CASSTGQGNTEAFF. V and J are TRBV7-6 and TRBJ1-1; 8 bases map to TRBD1. Germline V CDR1 and CDR2: SGHVS, FNYEAQ. V was pared by 5 bases and J by 2 bases, with 4 bases of the junction left unmatched. This CDR3 region has 14 residues.

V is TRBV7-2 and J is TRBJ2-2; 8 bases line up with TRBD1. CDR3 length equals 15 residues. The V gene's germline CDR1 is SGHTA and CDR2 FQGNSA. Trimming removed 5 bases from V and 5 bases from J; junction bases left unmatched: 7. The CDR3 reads CASSLRQGKTGELFF. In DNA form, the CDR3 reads TGTGCCAGCAGCCTGAGACAGGGGAAGACCGGGGAGCTGTTTTTT.

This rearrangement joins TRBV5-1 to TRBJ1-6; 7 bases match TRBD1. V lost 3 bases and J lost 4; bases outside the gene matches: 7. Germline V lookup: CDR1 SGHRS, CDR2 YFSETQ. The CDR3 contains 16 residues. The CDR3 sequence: CASSSTGTSYNSPLHF. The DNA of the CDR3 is TGCGCCAGCAGCTCGACAGGGACGTCTTATAATTCACCCCTCCACTTT.

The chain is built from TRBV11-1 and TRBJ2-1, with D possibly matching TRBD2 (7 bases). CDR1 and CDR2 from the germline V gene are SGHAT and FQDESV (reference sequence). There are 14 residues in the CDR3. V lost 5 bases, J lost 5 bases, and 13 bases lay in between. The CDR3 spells CASSPGGLNNEQFF. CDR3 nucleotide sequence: TGTGCCAGCAGCCCCGGGGGGCTGAACAATGAGCAGTTCTTC.